This TCR beta chain came from a study of cytomegalovirus exposure and HLA in healthy donors. Vbeta (60) and Jbeta (13) primers were used in the PCR. Sequenced by immunoSEQ multiplex PCR; TCRdb stores in-frame clones only, minus some. The sample gives around 100,000 clones, roughly 80% of which show up once; about 5% is in the top ten. CDR3 size: 13 residues. The V end lost 4 bases, the J end lost 8 bases, and 11 bases lay between the germline ends. The germline gives CDR1 SGHVS, CDR2 FNYEAQ. J is TRBJ1-4 and V is TRBV7-6; unclear D gene. The material sequenced was PBMCs. The TCR was taken from a woman in her twenties or thirties in good health and CMV-seropositive. The CDR3 is CASSSSAKEKLFF. CDR3 sequence (DNA): TGTGCCAGCAGCTCCTCAGCGAAAGAAAAACTGTTTTTT.